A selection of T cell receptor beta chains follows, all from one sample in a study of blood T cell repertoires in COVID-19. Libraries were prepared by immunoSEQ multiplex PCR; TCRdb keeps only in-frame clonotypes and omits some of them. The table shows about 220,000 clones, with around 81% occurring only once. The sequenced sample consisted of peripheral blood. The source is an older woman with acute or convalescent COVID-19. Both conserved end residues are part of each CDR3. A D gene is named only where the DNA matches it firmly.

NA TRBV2 CASRTVRTYEQYF
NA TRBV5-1 CASRGNTEAFF
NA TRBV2 CASNVAYYNEQFF
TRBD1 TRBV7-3 CASSLTGGETEAFF
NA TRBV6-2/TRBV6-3 CASSYTGSWQPQHF
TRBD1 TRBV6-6 CASRTGGSPNTEAFF
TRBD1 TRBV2 CASRLTPSGGLGEKLFF
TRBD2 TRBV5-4 CASSPGTSGGMTDTQYF
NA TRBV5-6 CASSLGGGANYGYTF
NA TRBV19 CASTVMGGTEAFF
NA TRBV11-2 CASSLGQVTNEQFF
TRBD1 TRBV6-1 CASSELGRGSEKLFF
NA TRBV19 CASSISDTQYF
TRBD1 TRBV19 CASKGTDRGQPQHF
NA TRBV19 CASSNGREPQHF
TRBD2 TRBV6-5 CASIAGGSYNEQFF
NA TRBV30 CAWSPGGANYGYTF
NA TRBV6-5 CASSYGGADGNTIYF
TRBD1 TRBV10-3 CAARTGGTGELFF
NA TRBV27 CASSLSGRGPGNTIYF
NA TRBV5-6 CASSFRQGTDTQYF
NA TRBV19 CASPPPGQQPASGNTIYF
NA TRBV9 CASSPGHVSTEAFF
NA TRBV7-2 CASSSTSSSYNEQFF
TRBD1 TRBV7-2 CASSPGQGNTEAFF
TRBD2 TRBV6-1 CASGEPGLAGHGETQYF
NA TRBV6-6 CASTTGRASSTDTQYF
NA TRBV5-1 CASSLEQPGHQHQRQPQHF
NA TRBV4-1 CASSQEGGGREKLFF
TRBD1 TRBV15 CATSRTGENTGELFF
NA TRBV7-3 CASSLAPGYNEQFF
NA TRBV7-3 CASSLDPVKNTGELFF